The present T cell receptor (beta chain) was sequenced within a study of cytomegalovirus exposure and HLA in healthy donors. Study-level background: Earlier work reported 117 million unique TCR beta sequences from some 170 million T cells. Findings of the study overall: Within an earlier analysis, most TCR beta V segments proved productive either about 90% or about 30% of the time.

CDR3 length: 13 residues. Germline assignment: CDR1 MNHNS and CDR2 SASEGT. V was cut by 2 bases and J by 4 bases, with 8 bases left in between. The PCR employed 60 Vbeta primers together with 13 Jbeta primers. TCRdb's copy holds only in-frame clones and misses some; the assay was immunoSEQ multiplex PCR. The sample holds 150,000 to 200,000 clones, around 76% seen once. In regard to this clone: Antigen unknown.

The sample taken for sequencing was PBMCs. This chain uses TRBV6-1 with TRBJ1-1; D perhaps matches TRBD1 (6 bases). The TCR originated in a woman in her 40s in good health and CMV-seronegative. CDR3 residues: CASSEQGFTEAFF. Written as DNA, the CDR3 is TGTGCCAGCAGTGAACAGGGGTTCACTGAAGCTTTCTTT.